This paragraph reports one TCR beta chain. In this sample, this clonotype turned up many times. There is no known antigen for this receptor. Base quality data are lacking; no much larger clone is found one base away. The germline V gene supplies CDR1 MGHDK and CDR2 SYGVNS. From the cysteine through the phenylalanine, the CDR3 covers 14 amino acids. Of the read, only the CDR3 DNA is kept; its 42 bases are in frame from base 1. The trim is 5 bases for V and 7 bases for J, with a gap of 17 bases between the germline ends. These data come from a study of Graves' ophthalmopathy and Graves' hyperthyroidism listed by TCRdb under 2018. With respect to the entire study: Peripheral blood was collected before any treatment was given, at the time of initial diagnosis. The study used TCR beta repertoire signatures to distinguish Graves' ophthalmopathy from Graves' hyperthyroidism and to predict progression to ophthalmopathy. In total, under 150 blood samples were TCR-sequenced: roughly 45 ophthalmopathy, some 75 hyperthyroidism and 17 hyperthyroidism-to-ophthalmopathy patients. A discovery set of 100 patients (roughly 41 ophthalmopathy, about 58 stable hyperthyroidism) was enrolled to explore V-J signatures distinguishing ophthalmopathy from hyperthyroidism. An independent validation cohort comprised under 20 hyperthyroidism patients and 15 to 17 patients who later progressed from hyperthyroidism to ophthalmopathy. In more than five hyperthyroidism patients, the T-cell repertoires found in thyroid tissue were compared with those found in blood. After sampling, hyperthyroidism patients received methimazole starting at 30 mg daily, and ophthalmopathy patients received high-dose intravenous methylprednisolone.

The ophthalmopathy patients had moderately to severely active disease, with a Clinical Activity Score of 3 or higher, a NOSPECS grade of 4 or higher, and a disease duration of less than 3 months. Patients with other autoimmune diseases, uncontrolled infections, pregnancy or lactation were excluded. Clinical symptoms, serum thyroxine, TRAb, thyroid ultrasound and orbital computed tomography formed the basis of the diagnosis. Ficoll-Paque density gradient centrifugation was used to isolate PBMCs from approximately 10 ml of fresh peripheral blood. Total RNA was extracted with Trizol reagent and quality-checked on an Agilent 2100 Bioanalyzer. Here is what the overall study found, with its caveats: In validation, the model predicted ophthalmopathy progression with 55% to 71% sensitivity and about 77% specificity; 12 predicted patients were CT-confirmed with GO in a median of 6.5 months. Among expanded thyroid clonotypes with frequency above 0.001, most also showed up in blood, which suggests that blood repertoires may reflect the thyroid immune response. Sample size was not predetermined statistically, and investigators were not blinded to group allocation. In cross-validation, the 13-signature model distinguished ophthalmopathy from stable hyperthyroidism with 85% to 90% sensitivity and 81.08% specificity, and in the test set the corresponding values were around 78% and 73%.

TCR beta CDR3 regions were amplified from RNA transcripts for repertoire sequencing. HTBI primers and the Qiagen OneStep RT-PCR kit were used in a first-round RT-PCR, which was followed by a second-round multiplex PCR, size selection and purification. Sequencing of the libraries was carried out on an Illumina HiSeq2000 in paired-end mode with 100 bp reads. The authors' analysis ran thus. SOAPnuke was used to process the reads, removing any read that contained adapters or uncalled bases, had a mean Phred below 15, or lacked an exact match to the constant primer or identifier. COPE v1.2.5 was used to merge high-quality paired reads. Unique nucleotide sequences were defined as clonotypes and aligned to IMGT TRB V, D and J references using MiTCR v1.1. Only V-J combinations with frequency above 0.0001 were analysed, covering about 99% of repertoires. For each V-J combination, a TCR clonal expansion and chaos score was defined as the ratio of F50 clonal expansion to chaos observed in the TCRdist matrix. Welch's t-statistics and random forest were used to reduce the features to 10 to 15 V-J combinations, which were then used as input to a naive Bayes classifier. The similarity between thyroid and blood repertoires was quantified using the Morisita-Horn index. The public reads were reprocessed in TCRdb via fastp at Q25 and MiXCR, keeping in-frame beta chains. Rows are combined by CDR3 protein, so each entry shows the most common genes and DNA. TCRdb's processing, not the study's, gives the V and J calls here. The sample includes around 660,000 distinct CDR3 sequences, with just over 40% observed a single time. The biggest ten clones account for over 2.5% of the sample.

The chain is encoded by TRBV25-1 joined to TRBJ1-2; the D gene is unclear. Source material: peripheral blood. The TCR was taken from an adult man with Graves' ophthalmopathy. The DNA sequence is as follows: TGTGCCAGCAGTCCGACGCCGGGTCCGGCTGGCTACACCTTC. Translated, this gives CASSPTPGPAGYTF.